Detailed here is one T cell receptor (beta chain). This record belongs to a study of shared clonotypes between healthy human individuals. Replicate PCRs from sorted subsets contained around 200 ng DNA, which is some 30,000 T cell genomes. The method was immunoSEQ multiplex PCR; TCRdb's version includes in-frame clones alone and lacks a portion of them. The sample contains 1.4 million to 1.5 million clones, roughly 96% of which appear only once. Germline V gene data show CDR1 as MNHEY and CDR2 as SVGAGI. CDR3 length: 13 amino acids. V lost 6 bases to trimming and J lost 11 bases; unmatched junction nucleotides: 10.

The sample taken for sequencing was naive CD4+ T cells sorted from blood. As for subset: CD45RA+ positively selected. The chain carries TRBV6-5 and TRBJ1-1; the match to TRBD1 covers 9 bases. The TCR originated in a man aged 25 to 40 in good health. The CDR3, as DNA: TGTGCCAGCAGCGACGGACAGGGGAGGTTGGCTTTCTTT. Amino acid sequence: CASSDGQGRLAFF.